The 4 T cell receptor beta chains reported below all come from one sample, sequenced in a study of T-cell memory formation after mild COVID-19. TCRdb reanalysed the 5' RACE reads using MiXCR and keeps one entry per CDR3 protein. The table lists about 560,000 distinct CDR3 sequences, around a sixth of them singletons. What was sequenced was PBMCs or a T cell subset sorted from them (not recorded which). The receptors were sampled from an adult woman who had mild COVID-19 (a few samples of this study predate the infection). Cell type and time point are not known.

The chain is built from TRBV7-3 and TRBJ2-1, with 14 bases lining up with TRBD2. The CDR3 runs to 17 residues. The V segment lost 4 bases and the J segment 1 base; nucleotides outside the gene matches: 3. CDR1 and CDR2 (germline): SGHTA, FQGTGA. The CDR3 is CASSSTSGGASYNEQFF. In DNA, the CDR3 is TGTGCCAGCAGCTCGACTAGCGGGGGGGCTTCCTACAATGAGCAGTTCTTC.

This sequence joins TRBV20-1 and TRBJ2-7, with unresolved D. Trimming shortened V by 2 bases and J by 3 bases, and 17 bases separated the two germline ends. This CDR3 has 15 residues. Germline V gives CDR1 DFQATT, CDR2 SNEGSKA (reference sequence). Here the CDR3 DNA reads TGCAGTGCTAGACAGGACCGTAGAGGCCTCTACGAGCAGTACTTC. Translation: CSARQDRRGLYEQYF.

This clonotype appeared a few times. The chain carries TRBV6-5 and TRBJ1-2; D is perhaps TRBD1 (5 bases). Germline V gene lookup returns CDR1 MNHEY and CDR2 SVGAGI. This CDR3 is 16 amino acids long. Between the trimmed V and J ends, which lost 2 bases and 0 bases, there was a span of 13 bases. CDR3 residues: CASSYRMGDSNYGYTF. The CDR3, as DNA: TGTGCCAGCAGTTACCGGATGGGGGACTCTAACTATGGCTACACCTTC.

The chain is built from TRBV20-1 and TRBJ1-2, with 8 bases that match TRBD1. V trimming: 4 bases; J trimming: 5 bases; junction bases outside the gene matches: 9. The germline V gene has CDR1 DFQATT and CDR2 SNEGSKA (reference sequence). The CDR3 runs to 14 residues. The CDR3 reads CSANDPGQAYGYTF. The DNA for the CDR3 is TGCAGTGCTAACGATCCGGGACAGGCGTATGGCTACACCTTC.